These T cell receptor beta chains were read from a single sample in a study of T cells in Graves' hyperthyroidism and ophthalmopathy. TCRdb redid the calling of the multiplex PCR reads with MiXCR, one entry per CDR3 protein. Of some 500,000 distinct CDR3 sequences in the sample, approximately 16% were seen once. Sequencing was carried out using blood. These receptors all come from a woman under 40 with Graves' ophthalmopathy. The conserved cysteine and the conserved F or W are not part of the CDR3 here. Fields, in order: CDR3 length, V gene, CDR3 protein.

cdr3_length: 12
v_call: TRBV30
cdr3_aa: AWSSLSFSYEQY

cdr3_length: 11
v_call: TRBV20-1
cdr3_aa: SAKDRDGSPLH

cdr3_length: 12
v_call: TRBV28
cdr3_aa: ASSLLSVGTEAF

cdr3_length: 15
v_call: TRBV5-1
cdr3_aa: ASSLSPGQGATDTQY

cdr3_length: 12
v_call: TRBV6-1
cdr3_aa: ASSPMEGAVEQY

cdr3_length: 14
v_call: TRBV16
cdr3_aa: ASSQLRLDFYNEQF

cdr3_length: 11
v_call: TRBV6-2/TRBV6-3
cdr3_aa: ASSYLDTGELV

cdr3_length: 17
v_call: TRBV6-2/TRBV6-3
cdr3_aa: ASSSLRGSASFSYNEQF

cdr3_length: 10
v_call: TRBV7-2
cdr3_aa: ASWGTEETQY

cdr3_length: 13
v_call: TRBV7-2
cdr3_aa: ASSSGLAVVGEQY

cdr3_length: 13
v_call: TRBV11-1
cdr3_aa: ASRSLAGVYNEQF

cdr3_length: 14
v_call: TRBV29-1
cdr3_aa: SVEGGLAGSYNEQF

cdr3_length: 13
v_call: TRBV28
cdr3_aa: ASSPGPRSYNEQF

cdr3_length: 12
v_call: TRBV6-2/TRBV6-3
cdr3_aa: ASIPASGMREQY

cdr3_length: 13
v_call: TRBV28
cdr3_aa: ASSLDGQGRSPLH

cdr3_length: 13
v_call: TRBV20-1
cdr3_aa: SAPPGGRAGYEQY

cdr3_length: 14
v_call: TRBV27
cdr3_aa: ASSFYLAGLPYEQY

cdr3_length: 12
v_call: TRBV6-1
cdr3_aa: ASRDTGERGTQY

cdr3_length: 11
v_call: TRBV7-9
cdr3_aa: ASKTSEGETQY

cdr3_length: 14
v_call: TRBV30
cdr3_aa: AWSVPGLAGRYEQY

cdr3_length: 11
v_call: TRBV20-1
cdr3_aa: SARDWHNYGYT

cdr3_length: 12
v_call: TRBV18
cdr3_aa: ASSPDAKNYGYT

cdr3_length: 13
v_call: TRBV4-2
cdr3_aa: ASSQVGGSSTEAF

cdr3_length: 13
v_call: TRBV5-1
cdr3_aa: ASSLGGPDTGELF

cdr3_length: 14
v_call: TRBV5-4
cdr3_aa: ASSTRGGTSGYEQY

cdr3_length: 16
v_call: TRBV10-3
cdr3_aa: AISVPGGALAKPGELF

cdr3_length: 12
v_call: TRBV7-3
cdr3_aa: ASSPSSGVETQY

cdr3_length: 12
v_call: TRBV20-1
cdr3_aa: SGTGEGLAGEQY

cdr3_length: 13
v_call: TRBV20-1
cdr3_aa: SASGTSGNLGEQY

cdr3_length: 13
v_call: TRBV4-2
cdr3_aa: ASSQGEGGVNEQF

cdr3_length: 18
v_call: TRBV12-3/TRBV12-4
cdr3_aa: ASSTRPGLAGVLNTGELF

cdr3_length: 11
v_call: TRBV18
cdr3_aa: ASATDQGSGYT

cdr3_length: 12
v_call: TRBV9
cdr3_aa: ASSPGVLNSPLH

cdr3_length: 12
v_call: TRBV5-4
cdr3_aa: ASSLETGRYGYT

cdr3_length: 12
v_call: TRBV2
cdr3_aa: ASSRGGTYNEQF

cdr3_length: 12
v_call: TRBV18
cdr3_aa: ASSRTEAEETQY

cdr3_length: 12
v_call: TRBV20-1
cdr3_aa: SARLLANTGELF

cdr3_length: 11
v_call: TRBV12-3/TRBV12-4
cdr3_aa: ASTSTVYDTQY

cdr3_length: 14
v_call: TRBV6-2/TRBV6-3
cdr3_aa: ASSYPGVAGFYEQY

cdr3_length: 11
v_call: TRBV7-2
cdr3_aa: ASSFGPGNEQY

cdr3_length: 13
v_call: TRBV7-8
cdr3_aa: ASSLVGGYSYEQY

cdr3_length: 12
v_call: TRBV10-3
cdr3_aa: AIRNTHDAETQY

cdr3_length: 13
v_call: TRBV5-4
cdr3_aa: ASRVFRDRQETQY

cdr3_length: 16
v_call: TRBV24-1
cdr3_aa: ATSDTLAGGISYNEQF

cdr3_length: 12
v_call: TRBV28
cdr3_aa: ASRDTGTNTEAF

cdr3_length: 14
v_call: TRBV9
cdr3_aa: ASSVYLAGGYNEQF

cdr3_length: 13
v_call: TRBV30
cdr3_aa: AWSRKQVSNEKLF

cdr3_length: 13
v_call: TRBV10-2
cdr3_aa: ASRRGTGGSEAQY